A single sample gave rise to the 14 T cell receptor beta chains below, sequenced in a study of blood T cells in healthy people across ages. The use of a sample-barcoded 5' primer and a J-beta primer mix characterized a second PCR of about 7 to 12 cycles. TCRdb re-derived calls from the 5' RACE reads in MiXCR, one entry per CDR3 protein. Among 730,000 or so distinct CDR3 sequences listed, roughly 44% were seen once. Sequenced: blood. These receptors originate from a woman aged 55-70 years in good health.

The table lists this clonotype with many counts. This rearrangement joins TRBV11-1 to TRBJ2-1; D may match TRBD1 or TRBD2 (5 bases each). Germline V gene sequence: CDR1 SGHAT, CDR2 FQDESV (reference sequence). The CDR3 runs 15 residues. V was clipped by 1 base and J by 3 bases, with 10 bases between them. Here the CDR3 reads CASSLGDGYYNEQFF. CDR3 DNA: TGTGCCAGCAGCTTAGGGGACGGCTACTACAATGAGCAGTTCTTC.

The chain couples TRBV3-1 to TRBJ2-3; D not resolved. Trimming left V 0 bases short and J 2 bases short, with 12 bases between. Germline CDR1 and CDR2: LGHDT and YNNKEL (reference sequence). This CDR3 has 16 residues. The CDR3 sequence: CASSQDSGVPTDTQYF. The CDR3 region has the DNA TGTGCCAGCAGCCAAGATAGTGGGGTGCCCACAGATACGCAGTATTTT.

This clonotype turned up a few times. This chain links TRBV6-2 or TRBV6-3 with TRBJ2-1; TRBD2 agrees at 9 bases. The V gene end was trimmed by 7 bases and the J gene end by 2 bases; junction bases not matched to a gene: 9. CDR1 is MNHEY and CDR2 is SVGEGT in the germline V gene. This CDR3 is built from 16 residues. The CDR3 protein is CASKYWGLAPYNEQFF. The CDR3 coding sequence is TGTGCCAGCAAATACTGGGGACTAGCCCCCTACAATGAGCAGTTCTTC.

In this sample, this clonotype turned up many times. The chain links TRBV7-9 to TRBJ1-6; no definite D call. Germline loops: CDR1 SEHNR, CDR2 FQNEAQ (reference sequence). Trimming pared 1 base from V and 10 bases from J, leaving 11 bases between. The CDR3 loop spans 14 amino acids. The CDR3 is CASSLVEVGSPLHF. CDR3 in DNA: TGTGCCAGCAGCTTAGTTGAAGTAGGGTCACCCCTCCACTTT. Supplemented by reference TRBV7-9 and TRBJ1-6, the full variable domain reads DTGVSQNPRHKITKRGQNVTFRCDPISEHNRLYWYRQTLGQGPEFLTYFQNEAQLEKSRLLSDRFSAERPKGSFSTLEIQRTEQGDSAMYLCASSLVEVGSPLHFGNGTRLTVT.

Comments on this clonotype: One end of the junction does not line up with germline, which may come from a read error. This rearrangement joins TRBV7-2 to TRBJ2-7, with 10 bases matching TRBD2. This CDR3 contains 15 residues. The germline gives CDR1 SGHTA, CDR2 FQGNSA. CDR3 in amino acids: CAGSEGGLASYEQYF. CDR3 bases: TGTGCCGGCAGCGAGGGGGGACTAGCGTCCTACGAGCAGTACTTC. Variable domain in full (rest from reference TRBV7-2 and TRBJ2-7): GAGVSQSPSNKVTEKGKDVELRCDPISGHTALYWYRQSLGQGLEFLIYFQGNSAPDKSGLPSDRFSAERTGGSVSTLTIQRTQQEDSAVYLCAGSEGGLASYEQYFGPGTRLTVT.

This clonotype came up many times. This chain links TRBV7-3 with TRBJ2-5; a weak D match, TRBD2 (6 bases). Germline CDR1 reads SGHTA; CDR2 reads FQGTGA. This CDR3 contains 16 residues. The V gene lost 2 bases and the J gene lost 4 bases, with 17 bases spanning the gap. This CDR3 is CASSLSGGTPLETQYF. The DNA of the CDR3 is TGTGCCAGCAGCTTATCAGGCGGGACCCCCCTAGAGACCCAGTACTTC. Drawing the rest from reference TRBV7-3 and TRBJ2-5, the complete variable domain is GAGVSQTPSNKVTEKGKYVELRCDPISGHTALYWYRQSLGQGPEFLIYFQGTGAADDSGLPNDRFFAVRPEGSVSTLKIQRTERGDSAVYLCASSLSGGTPLETQYFGPGTRLLVL.

CDR3 in amino acids: CAWSNGGTPYGYTF. DNA of the CDR3: TGTGCCTGGAGTAACGGGGGCACTCCTTATGGCTACACCTTC. The V and J genes are TRBV30 and TRBJ1-2, with TRBD1 as a possible D gene (6 bases). The germline V gene has CDR1 GTSNPN and CDR2 SVGIG (reference sequence). Trimming removed 2 bases from V and 5 bases from J, with 15 bases in between. This CDR3 spans 14 amino acids.

The chain uses TRBV6-6 and TRBJ2-3; 11 nucleotides agree with TRBD2. CDR1 is MNHNY, CDR2 SVGAGI, per germline (reference sequence). The V and J ends lost 7 bases and 4 bases, in that order; junction bases with no gene match: 4. CDR3 length: 14 amino acids. The CDR3 region is CASNPTSGADTQYF. The CDR3 DNA is TGTGCCAGCAACCCGACTAGCGGGGCAGATACGCAGTATTTT.

The V call is TRBV12-3 or TRBV12-4, the J call TRBJ2-1, with TRBD2 matching over 11 bases. The J call may be faulty, since TRBJ2-7 better matches the DNA end. The length of the CDR3 is 15 residues. CDR3 amino acids: CASSLASGRADEQYF. The CDR3, as DNA: TGTGCCAGCAGTTTAGCTAGCGGGAGGGCAGATGAGCAGTACTTC.

This clonotype was seen more than once but under ten times. The rearrangement uses TRBV28 and TRBJ2-3; TRBD1 is a possible D gene (6 bases). Germline V CDR1 and CDR2: MDHEN, SYDVKM. This CDR3 has 14 residues. V lost 4 bases to trimming and J lost 10 bases, with 18 bases between them. CDR3 sequence: CASSSSPTDRPQYF. DNA of the CDR3: TGTGCCAGCAGTTCCTCCCCGACTGACAGGCCGCAGTATTTT.

This clonotype was seen only a few times. J is TRBJ2-6 and V is TRBV6-4, with a tentative D call TRBD1 (5 bases). Per the germline V gene, CDR1 is MRHNA and CDR2 is SNTAGT. CDR3 length: 14 residues. Trimming stripped 8 bases from V and 3 bases from J, with 11 bases between. In nucleotides, the CDR3 is TGTGCCAGCTTCAGGGTCCATGGGGCCAACGTCCTGACTTTC. It is translated as CASFRVHGANVLTF.

The rearrangement links TRBV9 to TRBJ2-3, with 11 positions matching TRBD2. Germline V gene data show CDR1 as SGDLS and CDR2 as YYNGEE. The CDR3 loop spans 19 amino acids. V lost 3 bases to trimming and J lost 0 bases; unmatched junction nucleotides: 12. CDR3 coding DNA: TGTGCCAGCAGCGCCCCGAATCGGACTAGCGGGTTGAGCACAGATACGCAGTATTTT. Protein sequence: CASSAPNRTSGLSTDTQYF.

The chain uses TRBV7-6 and TRBJ2-4, with TRBD2 matching over 11 bases. This CDR3 has 16 residues. The trim removed 5 bases at V and 2 bases at J, leaving 5 bases unmatched. The germline V gene encodes CDR1 SGHVS and CDR2 FNYEAQ. The CDR3 region has the DNA TGTGCCAGCAGCCTCCGACTAGCGGGGTCCAAAAACATTCAGTACTTC. Amino acid sequence: CASSLRLAGSKNIQYF.

Comments on this clonotype: A much larger clone is a single base away; this may be a read error. The rearrangement uses TRBV20-1 and TRBJ2-1, with TRBD1 matching over 9 bases. The J call may be faulty, since TRBJ2-7 better matches the DNA end. The CDR3 has 14 amino acids. Germline V gene lookup returns CDR1 DFQATT and CDR2 SNEGSKA (reference sequence). The CDR3: CSARPGQGSREQYF. The CDR3 DNA is TGCAGTGCTAGGCCGGGACAGGGTTCACGGGAGCAGTACTTC.